The 4 T cell receptor beta chains in this list originate from one sample, sequenced in a study of molecular identifiers for immune sequencing clone quantification. TCRdb re-called the PCR reads through MiXCR, storing one row per CDR3 protein. The table has tens of thousands of distinct CDR3 sequences, around 20% seen once; the top ten hold about 0.85%. Input material: naive CD8+ T cells from blood, with Jurkat cell RNA spiked in. Stated subset: FACS-sorted CD8+CD4-CCR7+CD45RA+ naive T cells. The receptors were sampled from a human donor in good health. Some libraries in this study had Jurkat cell RNA spiked in.

There are many counts of this clonotype. This chain joins TRBV6-2 or TRBV6-3 and TRBJ2-1, with 9 bases matching TRBD1. Germline V CDR1 and CDR2: MNHEY, SVGEGT. J gave up 0 bases and V 5 bases, and 5 bases lay outside the gene matches. The CDR3 loop spans 16 amino acids. DNA for the CDR3: TGTGCCAGCAGTAGGCTGACAGGGGGCTCCTACAATGAGCAGTTCTTC. This encodes CASSRLTGGSYNEQFF.

This clonotype was detected many times. The chain couples TRBV6-2 or TRBV6-3 to TRBJ2-5, with TRBD2 matching 12 bases. The V gene end was trimmed by 2 bases and the J gene end by 1 base; junction bases not matched to a gene: 5. Germline assignment: CDR1 MNHEY and CDR2 SVGEGT. This CDR3 has 17 residues. The CDR3 loop reads CASSYPGTSGPQETQYF. Written as DNA, the CDR3 is TGTGCCAGCAGTTACCCTGGGACTAGCGGGCCCCAAGAGACCCAGTACTTC.

The sample holds many counts of this clonotype. The chain joins TRBV7-9 to TRBJ2-5; the D is unclear. The CDR3 runs 12 residues. V was shortened by 5 bases and J by 2 bases, with 6 bases between the two germline ends. Germline CDR1 SEHNR, CDR2 FQNEAQ (reference sequence). As DNA, the CDR3 is TGTGCCAGCAGCGACCTACAAGAGACCCAGTACTTC. Encoded protein: CASSDLQETQYF.

This clonotype was seen repeatedly, ten times or more. This chain uses TRBV5-6 with TRBJ1-5, with 8 positions matching TRBD1. V was clipped by 3 bases and J by 3 bases; unmatched bases: 8. The CDR3 extends over 16 amino acids. Germline lookup yields CDR1 SGHDT and CDR2 YYEEEE. CDR3: CASSSTDRGYNQPQHF. In DNA form, the CDR3 reads TGTGCCAGCAGCTCCACAGACAGGGGTTACAATCAGCCCCAGCATTTT. The complete variable domain, with remaining parts taken from reference TRBV5-6 and TRBJ1-5, reads DAGVTQSPTHLIKTRGQQVTLRCSPKSGHDTVSWYQQALGQGPQFIFQYYEEEERQRGNFPDRFSGHQFPNYSSELNVNALLLGDSALYLCASSSTDRGYNQPQHFGDGTRLSIL.